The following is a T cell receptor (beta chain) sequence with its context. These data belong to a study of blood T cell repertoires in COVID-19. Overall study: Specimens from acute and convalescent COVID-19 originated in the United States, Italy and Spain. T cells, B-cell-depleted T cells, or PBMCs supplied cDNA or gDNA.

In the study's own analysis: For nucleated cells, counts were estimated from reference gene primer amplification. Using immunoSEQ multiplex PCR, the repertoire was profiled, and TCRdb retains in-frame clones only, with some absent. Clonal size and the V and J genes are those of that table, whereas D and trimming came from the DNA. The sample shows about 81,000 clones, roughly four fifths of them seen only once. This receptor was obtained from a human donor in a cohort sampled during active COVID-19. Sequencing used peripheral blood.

The chain's CDR3 is CASTPLARDSNEQFF. Written as DNA, the CDR3 is TGTGCCAGCACCCCACTAGCGAGAGACTCCAATGAGCAGTTCTTC. The chain carries TRBV7-9 and TRBJ2-1, with 7 bases identical to TRBD2. Germline V gene data show CDR1 as SEHNR and CDR2 as FQNEAQ (reference sequence). The CDR3 consists of 15 residues. V lost 7 bases, J lost 6 bases, and 12 bases stayed unmatched.